The source of this T cell receptor (beta chain) is a study of OX40 agonist ivuxolimab in advanced cancers. CDR3 length equals 15 residues. J lost 0 bases, V lost 4 bases, and 4 bases had no gene match. The germline gives CDR1 GTSNPN, CDR2 SVGIG (reference sequence). Generated by immunoSEQ multiplex PCR, the TCRdb table keeps only in-frame clones and is missing some. The sample shows more than 10,000 clones, around 80% of them seen only once. Only one count was recorded for this clone. The chain couples TRBV30 to TRBJ2-2; 8 bases align to TRBD1. The sample was CD4+ or CD8+ T cells sorted from blood, taken in a trial of the OX40 agonist ivuxolimab. This receptor was identified in an adult with an advanced solid tumor such as melanoma, head and neck, liver or kidney cancer. This CDR3 is CAWTGGIANTGELFF. In DNA form, the CDR3 reads TGTGCCTGGACAGGGGGCATCGCGAACACCGGGGAGCTGTTTTTT.